The T cell receptor (beta chain) described here comes from a study of T cells in narcolepsy. As for the study in general: Healthy controls were enrolled alongside patients with narcolepsy type 1 or type 2.

Findings and caveats of the study: In some patient and control memory CD4+ samples, autoreactive clones were absent. Healthy controls reportedly lacked the autoreactive clonotypes serially found in patients' blood. HCRT-specific and TRIB2-specific autoreactive clonotypes appeared among same-patient CSF and blood CD4+ clonotypes.

A note on this clone: Its antigen is not known.

The germline gives CDR1 SQVTM, CDR2 ANQGSEA. Trimming pared 4 bases from V and 4 bases from J, leaving 9 bases between. The length of the CDR3 is 12 residues. Libraries were prepared by immunoSEQ multiplex PCR; TCRdb keeps only in-frame clonotypes and omits some of them. In the table there are 30,000 or so clones, approximately 83% of which are singletons. The V call is TRBV29-1, the J call TRBJ2-3, with D unclear. The source is a human donor with narcolepsy. The sequenced material came from CD45RA- memory CD4+ T cells from PBMCs. The CDR3 bases are TGCAGCGTTGTGACGCAGGCAGATACGCAGTATTTT. Translation: CSVVTQADTQYF.